The clone carrying this T cell receptor (beta chain) was counted at least ten times. Antigen specificity is unknown. A junction boundary mismatches the germline segment, possibly from a read error. The data belong to a study of neurological immune-mediated disorders. Study-wide points: Patients with HTLV-1-associated myelopathy had the highest level of TCR clonal expansion, whereas patients with multiple sclerosis had the lowest level, falling beneath the level found in healthy controls.

The CDR3 loop spans 13 amino acids. The germline V gene has CDR1 MDHEN and CDR2 SYDVKM. Unsorted libraries were prepared from 2 million PBMCs held at -80 C. TCRdb independently ran MiXCR on the 5' RACE reads; one entry per CDR3 protein. Seen here are tens of thousands of distinct CDR3 sequences, around 5.2% observed once, and the top ten hold less than 8%. This receptor was taken from a man younger than 30 with multiple sclerosis. The specimen was PBMCs. The chain employs TRBV28 and TRBJ1-5; the D gene is possibly TRBD1 (5 bases). Written as DNA, the CDR3 is TGTGCCAGCGGCGGAGGGGCGAATCAGCCCCAGAATTTT. Amino acid sequence: CASGGGANQPQNF.